The present TCR beta chain was sequenced within a study of sequential checkpoint blockade in melanoma. Clones were sequenced by immunoSEQ multiplex PCR, and TCRdb holds only the in-frame ones, with some missing. Altogether 12,000 to 15,000 clones are present, approximately 52% being singletons, with the ten largest covering 15% to 20%. Treatment of the sample: randomized to nivolumab then ipilimumab (arm A) or the reverse (arm B). The CDR3 has 16 residues. V lost 3 bases, J lost 4 bases, and 16 bases lay in between. From germline, CDR1 is SSHAT and CDR2 FNYEAQ (reference sequence). This receptor was taken from a human donor with melanoma. The chain is built from TRBV7-7 and TRBJ2-1, with TRBD2 as a possible D gene (6 bases). This material consisted of CD8+ T cells sorted from blood (inferred from file names), taken from a patient given nivolumab and ipilimumab in sequence. The CDR3 DNA reads as TGTGCCAGCAGCTTCGGAGGGACCCGGGAGTACAATGAGCAGTTCTTC. It codes for CASSFGGTREYNEQFF.